This T cell receptor (beta chain) appears in the sequencing data of a study of blood T cells in healthy people across ages. Healthy Caucasian individuals from Russia aged about 6 to 95 were enrolled as donors. PBMCs were isolated at a quantity of at least 6 million per sample. Together with a sample-barcoded 5' primer, a J-beta primer mix was included in a second PCR lasting about 6 to 12 cycles. Carrying 12 random nucleotides, a template-switch adaptor labeled each individual cDNA molecule. TCRdb ran MiXCR on the 5' RACE reads and lists one entry per CDR3 protein. The sample yields fewer than 2,000,000 distinct CDR3 sequences, roughly a third seen once. This clonotype was counted between two and nine times. Its antigen is unknown. Study results and caveats: When one million T cells were used, diversity estimates were thought to be underestimates.

The sequence was obtained from a woman in her thirties in good health. Sequenced input: blood.

The CDR3 region is CASSVYRGYGYTF. The CDR3 DNA is TGTGCCAGCAGTGTATACAGGGGTTATGGCTACACCTTC. This chain links TRBV27 with TRBJ1-2; TRBD1 matches at 7 bases. This CDR3 comprises 13 residues. CDR1 is MNHEY and CDR2 is SMNVEV in the germline V gene (reference sequence). Trimming took 5 bases from V and 5 from J; bases not matched to a gene: 5.